One and the same sample provided the 9 T cell receptor beta chains below, sequenced in a study of OX40 agonist ivuxolimab in advanced cancers. Clones were sequenced by immunoSEQ multiplex PCR, and TCRdb holds only the in-frame ones, with some missing. The sample holds some 42,000 clones, roughly nine tenths seen once. The specimen comprised CD4+ or CD8+ T cells sorted from blood, sampled in a trial of the OX40 agonist ivuxolimab. The receptors originated from an adult with an advanced solid tumor such as melanoma, head and neck, liver or kidney cancer.

V is TRBV2 and J is TRBJ2-7, with 10 bases aligning to TRBD1. The ends lost 3 bases at V and 6 bases at J; junction bases unmatched: 14. The length of the CDR3 is 17 residues. The germline CDR1 and CDR2 sequences are SNHLY and FYNNEI. The CDR3 loop reads CASSDPKPRTGGGEQYF. The CDR3 coding sequence is TGTGCCAGCAGTGACCCCAAACCCCGGACAGGGGGTGGCGAGCAGTACTTC.

The sample holds one count of this clone. The chain has TRBV30 and TRBJ2-1; 7 bases map to TRBD2. The CDR3 has 15 residues. CDR1 is GTSNPN and CDR2 is SVGIG in the germline V gene (reference sequence). V dropped 0 bases and J dropped 3; count of bases not matched to a gene: 5. CDR3 in DNA: TGTGCCTGGAGTGTAAGGACTAGGGACTACAATGAGCAGTTCTTC. Translation: CAWSVRTRDYNEQFF.

The V and J genes are TRBV5-4 and TRBJ2-2, with 7 bases that match TRBD1. V gave up 4 bases and J gave up 2 bases; unmatched junction bases: 5. Germline values: CDR1 SGHNT, CDR2 YYREEE (reference sequence). The CDR3 has 15 residues. The chain's CDR3 is CASSPGQINTGELFF. CDR3 in DNA: TGTGCCAGCAGCCCGGGACAGATAAACACCGGGGAGCTGTTTTTT.

In its sample, this clone was seen a few times. The chain uses TRBV7-9 and TRBJ2-2; 11 nucleotides match TRBD2. The J segment lost 3 bases and the V segment lost 8 bases, leaving 5 bases of the junction unmatched. There are 15 residues in the CDR3. Germline CDR1 and CDR2: SEHNR and FQNEAQ (reference sequence). CDR3 residues: CASGLGLADTGELFF. DNA for the CDR3: TGTGCCAGCGGTCTGGGACTAGCGGACACCGGGGAGCTGTTTTTT.

The genes are TRBV18 and TRBJ2-3, with D unclear. The CDR3 length is 12 residues. Germline V gene sequence: CDR1 KGHSH, CDR2 LQKENI. Trimming pared 3 bases from V and 6 bases from J, leaving 7 bases between. CDR3: CASSPAPDTQYF. DNA of the CDR3: TGTGCCAGCTCACCGGCCCCGGATACGCAGTATTTT. The whole variable domain, remainder taken from reference TRBV18 and TRBJ2-3, is NAGVMQNPRHLVRRRGQEARLRCSPMKGHSHVYWYRQLPEEGLKFMVYLQKENIIDESGMPKERFSAEFPKEGPSILRIQQVVRGDSAAYFCASSPAPDTQYFGPGTRLTVL.

The rearrangement links TRBV9 to TRBJ2-1; no reliable D call. CDR1 and CDR2 (germline): SGDLS, YYNGEE. The ends were cut back, 0 bases at V and 0 bases at J, with 7 bases in the middle. The CDR3 contains 15 residues. As DNA, the CDR3 is TGTGCCAGCAGCGTAGGTCAAAGCTCCTACAATGAGCAGTTCTTC. As protein: CASSVGQSSYNEQFF.

This CDR3 is CASSQERGLGDTQYF. The CDR3, as DNA: TGTGCCAGCAGCCAAGAGCGGGGGTTGGGAGATACGCAGTATTTT. The chain joins TRBV7-2 to TRBJ2-3, with 8 bases aligning to TRBD2. Germline CDR1 is SGHTA and CDR2 is FQGNSA. V lost 5 bases to trimming and J lost 5 bases; unmatched junction nucleotides: 9. The CDR3 loop spans 15 amino acids.

V and J are TRBV7-2 and TRBJ1-3; TRBD1 matches 8 bases. This CDR3 region has 17 residues. Germline trimming cut 5 bases from V and 0 bases from J; bases unmatched to any gene: 9. Looked up from germline, CDR1 is SGHTA and CDR2 is FQGNSA. CDR3 DNA sequence: TGTGCCAGCAGCCCCTACAGGACAGGGCGCTCTGGAAACACCATATATTTT. It is translated as CASSPYRTGRSGNTIYF.

The rearrangement links TRBV11-2 to TRBJ2-1; TRBD1 is a possible D gene (5 bases). The CDR3 has 16 amino acids. Per the germline V gene, CDR1 is SGHAT and CDR2 is FQNNGV. V lost 7 bases and J lost 3, with 19 bases in between. The CDR3 nucleotides are TGTGCCAGCACTCCTAGTTGGCAGGGAAACTACAATGAGCAGTTCTTC. Translating gives CASTPSWQGNYNEQFF.